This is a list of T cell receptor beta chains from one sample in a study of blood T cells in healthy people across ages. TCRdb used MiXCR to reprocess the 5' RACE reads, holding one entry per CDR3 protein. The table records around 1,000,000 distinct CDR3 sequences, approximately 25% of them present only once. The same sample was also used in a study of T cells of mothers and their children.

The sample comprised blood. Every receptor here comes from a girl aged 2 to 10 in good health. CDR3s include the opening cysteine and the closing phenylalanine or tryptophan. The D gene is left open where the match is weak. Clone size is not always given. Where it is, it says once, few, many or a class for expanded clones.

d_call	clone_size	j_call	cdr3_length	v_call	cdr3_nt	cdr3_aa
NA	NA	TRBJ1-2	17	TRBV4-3	TGCGCCAGCAGCCAAGATCGTTTCGCCTCAACGAACTATGGCTACACCTTC	CASSQDRFASTNYGYTF
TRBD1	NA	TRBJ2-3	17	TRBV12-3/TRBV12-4	TGTGCCAGCAGCCCGTTCATGGGACAGGGACCGTCCGATACGCAGTATTTT	CASSPFMGQGPSDTQYF
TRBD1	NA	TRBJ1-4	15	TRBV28	TGTGCCAGCAGTGAACGCCTCACAGGGGTGGAAAAACTGTTTTTT	CASSERLTGVEKLFF
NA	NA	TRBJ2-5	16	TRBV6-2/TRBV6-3	TGTGCCAGTAGTTACTCGTTCAGGGGATGGGAAGGGACCCAGTACTTC	CASSYSFRGWEGTQYF
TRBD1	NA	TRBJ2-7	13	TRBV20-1	TGCAGTGCCATTACCGACAGGGCCTACGAGCAGTACTTC	CSAITDRAYEQYF
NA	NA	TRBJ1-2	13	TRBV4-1	TGCGCCAGCAGCCACAGGGCCGGCTATGGCTACACCTTC	CASSHRAGYGYTF
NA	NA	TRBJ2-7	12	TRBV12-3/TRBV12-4	TGTGCCAGCAGTTTTATGCTAGGCGAGCAGTACTTC	CASSFMLGEQYF
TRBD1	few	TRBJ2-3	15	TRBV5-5	TGTGCCAGCAGCTCGGTAACAGGGGGAGAAGATACGCAGTATTTT	CASSSVTGGEDTQYF
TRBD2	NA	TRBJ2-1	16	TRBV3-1	TGTGCCAGCAGCCATGTCGGCGGGAGGGTTGTCAATGAGCAGTTCTTC	CASSHVGGRVVNEQFF
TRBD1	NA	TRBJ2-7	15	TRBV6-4	TGTGCCAGCAGTGACTTCTCGGGACAGGGGCACGAGCAGTACTTC	CASSDFSGQGHEQYF
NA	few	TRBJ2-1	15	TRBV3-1	TGTGCCAGCAGCCAAGTGGGAACTACCAAAAATGAGCAGTTCTTC	CASSQVGTTKNEQFF
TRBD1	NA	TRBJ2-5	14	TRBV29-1	TGCAGCGTTCTTACAGGGGGCCCACAAGAGACCCAGTACTTC	CSVLTGGPQETQYF
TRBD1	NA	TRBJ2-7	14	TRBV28	TGTGCCAGCAGTCCCCGACAGGGGAACGGCGAGCAGTACTTC	CASSPRQGNGEQYF
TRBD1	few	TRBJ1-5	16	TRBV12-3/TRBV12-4	TGTGCCAGCAGTTCCCCCGGGACAGGGCCCGATCAGCCCCAGCATTTT	CASSSPGTGPDQPQHF
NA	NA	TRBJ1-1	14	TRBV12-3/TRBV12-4	TGTGCCAGCAGTTTAAGGCAGGGTGGCGCTGAAGCTTTCTTT	CASSLRQGGAEAFF
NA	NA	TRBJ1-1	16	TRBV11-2	TGTGCCAGCAGCTCTAGTTCCGTGAGGGTGGACACTGAAGCTTTCTTT	CASSSSSVRVDTEAFF
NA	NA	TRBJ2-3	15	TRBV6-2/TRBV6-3	TGTGCCAGCGGTGGTGAAGCCCTCTACACAGATACGCAGTATTTT	CASGGEALYTDTQYF
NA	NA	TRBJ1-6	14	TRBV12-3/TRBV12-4	TGTGCCAGCAGCGCCGGAACAGGGCTTTCACCCCTCCACTTT	CASSAGTGLSPLHF
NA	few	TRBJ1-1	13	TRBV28	TGTGCCAGCAGTATCGGACGGGACACTGAAGCTTTCTTT	CASSIGRDTEAFF
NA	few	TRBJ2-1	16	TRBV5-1	TGCGCCAGCTCAATAACGCGGGCTGACTCCTACAATGAGCAGTTCTTC	CASSITRADSYNEQFF